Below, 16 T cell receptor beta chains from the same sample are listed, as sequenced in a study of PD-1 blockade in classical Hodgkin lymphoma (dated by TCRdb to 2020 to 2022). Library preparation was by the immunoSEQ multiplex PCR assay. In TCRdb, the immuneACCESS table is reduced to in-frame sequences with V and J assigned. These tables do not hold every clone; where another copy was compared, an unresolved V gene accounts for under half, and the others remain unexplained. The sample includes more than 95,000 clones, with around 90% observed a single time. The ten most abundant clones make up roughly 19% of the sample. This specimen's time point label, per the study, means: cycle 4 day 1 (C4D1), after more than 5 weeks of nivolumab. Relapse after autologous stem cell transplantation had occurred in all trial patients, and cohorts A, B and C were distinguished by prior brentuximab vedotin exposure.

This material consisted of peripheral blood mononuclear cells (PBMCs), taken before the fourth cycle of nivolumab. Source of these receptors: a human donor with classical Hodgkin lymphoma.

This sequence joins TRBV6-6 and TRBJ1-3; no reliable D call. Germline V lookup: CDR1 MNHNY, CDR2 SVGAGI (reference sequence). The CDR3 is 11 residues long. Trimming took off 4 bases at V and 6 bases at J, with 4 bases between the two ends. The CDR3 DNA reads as TGTGCCAGCAGTTCAGCAAACACCATATATTTT. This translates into CASSSANTIYF.

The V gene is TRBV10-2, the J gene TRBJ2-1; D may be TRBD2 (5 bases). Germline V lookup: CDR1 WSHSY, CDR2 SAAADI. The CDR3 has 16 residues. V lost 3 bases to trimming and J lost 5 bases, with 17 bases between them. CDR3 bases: TGCGCCAGCAGTGATCCGGCTAGAGGGCGAGACAATGAGCAGTTCTTC. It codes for CASSDPARGRDNEQFF.

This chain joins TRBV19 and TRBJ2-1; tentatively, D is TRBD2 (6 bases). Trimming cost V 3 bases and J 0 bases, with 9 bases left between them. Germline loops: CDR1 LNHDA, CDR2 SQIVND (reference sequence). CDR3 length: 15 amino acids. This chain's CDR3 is CASSMIGSSYNEQFF. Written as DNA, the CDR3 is TGTGCCAGTAGTATGATCGGGAGCTCCTACAATGAGCAGTTCTTC.

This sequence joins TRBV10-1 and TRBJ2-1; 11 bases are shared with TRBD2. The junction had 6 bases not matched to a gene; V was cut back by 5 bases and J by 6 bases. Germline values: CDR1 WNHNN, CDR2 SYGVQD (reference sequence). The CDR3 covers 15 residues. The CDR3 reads CASSTSGTSGNEQFF. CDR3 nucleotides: TGCGCCAGCAGTACCTCCGGGACTAGCGGCAATGAGCAGTTCTTC.

Here the CDR3 DNA reads TGCGCCAGCAGCCAGGGACTAGCAAGAACCCGCTCCTACGAGCAGTACTTC. Protein: CASSQGLARTRSYEQYF. This chain links TRBV4-1 with TRBJ2-7, with 9 bases matching TRBD2. V lost 3 bases, J lost 0 bases, and 9 bases stayed unmatched. From germline, CDR1 is MGHRA and CDR2 YSYEKL. The CDR3 totals 17 residues.

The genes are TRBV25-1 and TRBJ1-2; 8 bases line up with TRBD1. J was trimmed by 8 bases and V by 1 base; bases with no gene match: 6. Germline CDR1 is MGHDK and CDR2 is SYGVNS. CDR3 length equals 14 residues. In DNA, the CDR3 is TGTGCCAGCAGTGAATTTCGGACAGGGAGCGGCTACACCTTC. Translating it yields CASSEFRTGSGYTF.

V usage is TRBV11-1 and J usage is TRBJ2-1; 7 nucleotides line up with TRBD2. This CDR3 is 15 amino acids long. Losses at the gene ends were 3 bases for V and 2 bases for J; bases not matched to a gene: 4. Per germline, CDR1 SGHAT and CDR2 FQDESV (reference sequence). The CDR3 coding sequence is TGTGCCAGCAGCTTTAAGCGGGGTACCTACAATGAGCAGTTCTTC. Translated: CASSFKRGTYNEQFF.

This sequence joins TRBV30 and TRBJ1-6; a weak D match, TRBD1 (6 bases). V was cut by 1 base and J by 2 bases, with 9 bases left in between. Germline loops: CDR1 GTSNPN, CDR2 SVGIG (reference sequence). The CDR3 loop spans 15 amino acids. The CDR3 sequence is CAWSARTAYNSPLHF. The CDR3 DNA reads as TGTGCCTGGAGTGCCCGGACAGCCTATAATTCACCCCTCCACTTT.

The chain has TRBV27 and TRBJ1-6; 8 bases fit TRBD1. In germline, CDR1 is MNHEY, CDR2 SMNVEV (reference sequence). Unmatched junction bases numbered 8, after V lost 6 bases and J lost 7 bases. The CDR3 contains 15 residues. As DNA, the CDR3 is TGTGCCAGCAGCTCCCACGGACAGGGAAATTCACCCCTCCACTTT. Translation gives CASSSHGQGNSPLHF.

CDR3 sequence reads: CASSPSEQGLYTEAFF. The CDR3 DNA sequence: TGTGCCAGCAGCCCAAGCGAACAGGGTTTGTACACTGAAGCTTTCTTT. The J gene is TRBJ1-1, the V gene TRBV7-9; TRBD1 is a possible D gene (6 bases). Germline CDR1 SEHNR, CDR2 FQNEAQ (reference sequence). Trimming removed 5 bases at V and 3 bases at J, with 19 bases between. This CDR3 region has 16 residues.

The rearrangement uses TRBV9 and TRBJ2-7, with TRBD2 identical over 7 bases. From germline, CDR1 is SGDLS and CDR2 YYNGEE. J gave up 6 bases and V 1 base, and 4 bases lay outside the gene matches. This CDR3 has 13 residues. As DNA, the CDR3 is TGTGCCAGCAGCGTAACTAGCGTGAGCGAGCAGTACTTC. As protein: CASSVTSVSEQYF.

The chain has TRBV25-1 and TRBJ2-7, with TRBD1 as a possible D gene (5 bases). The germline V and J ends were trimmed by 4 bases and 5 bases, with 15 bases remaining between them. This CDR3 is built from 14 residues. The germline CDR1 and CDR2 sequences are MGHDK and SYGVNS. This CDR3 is CASSGRQLGDEQYF. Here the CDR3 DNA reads TGTGCCAGCAGTGGTAGACAGCTCGGCGACGAGCAGTACTTC.

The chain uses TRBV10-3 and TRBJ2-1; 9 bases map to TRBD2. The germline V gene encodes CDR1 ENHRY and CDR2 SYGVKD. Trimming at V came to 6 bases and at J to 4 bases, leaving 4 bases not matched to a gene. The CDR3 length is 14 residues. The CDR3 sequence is CAIREREAYNEQFF. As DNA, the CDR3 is TGTGCCATCAGAGAGCGGGAGGCTTACAATGAGCAGTTCTTC.

CDR3 sequence (DNA): TGCGCCAGCAGCCCAGGGACGGACGAAAAACTGTTTTTT. Its protein is CASSPGTDEKLFF. V usage is TRBV4-1 and J usage is TRBJ1-4; a possible D gene is TRBD1 (5 bases). The CDR3 has 13 residues. V lost 4 bases to trimming and J lost 8 bases, with 11 bases between them. The germline V gene has CDR1 MGHRA and CDR2 YSYEKL.

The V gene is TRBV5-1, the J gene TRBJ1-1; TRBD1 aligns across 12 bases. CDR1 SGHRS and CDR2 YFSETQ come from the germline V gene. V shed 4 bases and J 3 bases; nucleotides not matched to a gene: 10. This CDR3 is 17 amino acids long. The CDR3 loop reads CASSGWDRGRADTEAFF. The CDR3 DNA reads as TGCGCCAGCAGCGGATGGGACAGGGGGCGAGCGGACACTGAAGCTTTCTTT.

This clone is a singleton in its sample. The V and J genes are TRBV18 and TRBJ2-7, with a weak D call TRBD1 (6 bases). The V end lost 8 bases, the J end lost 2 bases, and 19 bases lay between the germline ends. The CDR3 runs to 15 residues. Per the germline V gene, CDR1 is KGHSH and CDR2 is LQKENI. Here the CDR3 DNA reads TGTGCCAGCCGCCAGGGACACCAAACTACCTACGAGCAGTACTTC. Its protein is CASRQGHQTTYEQYF.